This T cell receptor (beta chain) stems from a study of a mutant IDH1 vaccine in newly diagnosed glioma. As regards this clone: Its target is unknown.

Indicated time point: baseline, week 1 (first vaccination visit). Treatment of the sample: pre-vaccination baseline after standard-of-care therapy. Donors had new IDH1-mutant astrocytomas of WHO grade 3 or 4 (ATRX-lost). Overall study results and limits: In 80% to 95% of patients, immune responses induced by the vaccine occurred.

Repertoires were generated with immunoSEQ multiplex PCR, while TCRdb's copy carries only in-frame clones and drops some. The repertoire holds approximately 100,000 clones, roughly 90% seen once, with approximately 0.57% in the top ten. Germline V gives CDR1 MGHRA, CDR2 YSYEKL. This CDR3 has 18 residues. Trimming removed 1 base at V and 4 bases at J, with 20 bases between. The sequence derives from a woman aged 50 to 60 with glioma. This chain links TRBV4-1 with TRBJ2-1; a weak D match, TRBD2 (5 bases). The sequencing used PBMCs, collected from a glioma patient treated with radiotherapy, temozolomide or both. The CDR3 DNA sequence: TGCGCCAGCAGCCAAGGACGTGAGGGTCCGGGTAATTACAATGAGCAGTTCTTC. It codes for CASSQGREGPGNYNEQFF.